This T cell receptor beta chain emerged from a study of CD4 T cells in relation to SARS-CoV-2 and coronaviruses. In the study overall: The HLA restriction of the shared crossreactive spike epitopes was mapped.

Remarks on this clone: Its antigen is unidentified.

Profiled with immunoSEQ multiplex PCR; TCRdb holds only in-frame clones, not every one. The sample includes about 29,000 clones, 76% of them seen just once. CD4+ T cells from unexposed donors were obtained before the COVID-19 pandemic (2011-2018). The cells were cultured for over eight days before CD4+ T cells were isolated. Fresh IL-2 medium replaced half the medium on days 3 and 7. The V end lost 5 bases, the J end lost 1 base, and 6 bases lay between the germline ends. The CDR3 runs to 13 residues. Germline loops: CDR1 SGHRS, CDR2 YFSETQ. This sequence joins TRBV5-1 and TRBJ2-2, with D maybe TRBD2 (6 bases). This receptor was obtained from a human donor in good health. Sequencing was done on a sample of CD4+ T cells from PBMCs, cultured in vitro. CDR3 nucleotide sequence: TGCGCCAGCAGGGAGGGGAACACCGGGGAGCTGTTTTTT. It translates to CASREGNTGELFF.